Below, one TCR beta chain is given with its context. The data are from a study of cytomegalovirus exposure and HLA in healthy donors. Study summary: In a previous analysis, 117 million unique TCR beta sequences were found from 150 million to 200 million T cells.

In the PCR, 60 Vbeta and 13 Jbeta primers were used. In the original analysis: An analysis that came later counted roughly 87 million unique TCR beta chains, approximately 9.9 million shared. Produced via immunoSEQ multiplex PCR; TCRdb's table is partial and in-frame only. V and J calls plus clone size are reproduced from that table; the DNA served to infer D and trimming. The sample carries about 200,000 clones, 65% to 80% recorded once. Germline V gene lookup returns CDR1 SGHTS and CDR2 YDEGEE. Trimming cost V 0 bases and J 9 bases; bases outside gene matches: 9. This CDR3 has 15 amino acids. The sequence derives from a middle-aged man in good health and CMV-seronegative. This sequence joins TRBV5-8 and TRBJ2-4; TRBD1 agrees at 7 bases. Sequencing used PBMCs. DNA for the CDR3: TGTGCCAGCAGCTTGGAGGGGGCGCGGGTTGGCATTCAGTACTTC. Translating gives CASSLEGARVGIQYF.